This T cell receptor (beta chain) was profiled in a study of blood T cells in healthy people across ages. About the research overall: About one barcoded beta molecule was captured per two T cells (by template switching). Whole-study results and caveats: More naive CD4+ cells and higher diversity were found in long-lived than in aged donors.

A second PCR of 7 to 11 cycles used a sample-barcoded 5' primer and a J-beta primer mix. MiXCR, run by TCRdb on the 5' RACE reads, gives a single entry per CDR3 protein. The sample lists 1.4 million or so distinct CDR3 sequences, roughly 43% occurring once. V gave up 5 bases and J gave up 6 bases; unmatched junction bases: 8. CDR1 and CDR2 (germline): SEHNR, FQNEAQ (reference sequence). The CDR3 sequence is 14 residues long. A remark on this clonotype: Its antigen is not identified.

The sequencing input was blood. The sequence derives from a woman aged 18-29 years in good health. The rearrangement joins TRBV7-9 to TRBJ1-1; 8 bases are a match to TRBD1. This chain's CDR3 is CASSGWTGTAEAFF. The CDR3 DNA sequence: TGTGCCAGCAGCGGCTGGACAGGGACGGCTGAAGCTTTCTTT.